This T cell receptor (beta chain) was identified during a study of cytomegalovirus exposure and HLA in healthy donors. As for the study in general: The Caucasian-associated ancestry cluster contained more than 75% of the 300 to 400 genotyped donors.

As regards this clone: The antigen remains undetermined.

Study-level points and caveats: In a later analysis, at a false discovery rate of 0.05, about 17,000 TCR beta sequences matched HLA alleles.

PCR amplification relied on 60 Vbeta primers (plus 13 Jbeta primers). This table comes from immunoSEQ multiplex PCR, and its TCRdb copy is limited to in-frame clones, with some not included. Counted here are under 200,000 clones, about 78% occurring once; the ten biggest clones make up 4.5% to 6%. Trimming left V 2 bases short and J 4 bases short, with 8 bases between. Germline assignment: CDR1 SQVTM and CDR2 ANQGSEA. CDR3 length: 12 residues. The rearrangement joins TRBV29-1 to TRBJ1-2; D is ambiguous. This TCR was sampled from a man in his forties in good health and CMV-seronegative. The sequenced sample was PBMCs. CDR3 nucleotide sequence: TGCAGCGTTGAAAGCGGTTTCTATGGCTACACCTTC. Amino acid sequence: CSVESGFYGYTF.